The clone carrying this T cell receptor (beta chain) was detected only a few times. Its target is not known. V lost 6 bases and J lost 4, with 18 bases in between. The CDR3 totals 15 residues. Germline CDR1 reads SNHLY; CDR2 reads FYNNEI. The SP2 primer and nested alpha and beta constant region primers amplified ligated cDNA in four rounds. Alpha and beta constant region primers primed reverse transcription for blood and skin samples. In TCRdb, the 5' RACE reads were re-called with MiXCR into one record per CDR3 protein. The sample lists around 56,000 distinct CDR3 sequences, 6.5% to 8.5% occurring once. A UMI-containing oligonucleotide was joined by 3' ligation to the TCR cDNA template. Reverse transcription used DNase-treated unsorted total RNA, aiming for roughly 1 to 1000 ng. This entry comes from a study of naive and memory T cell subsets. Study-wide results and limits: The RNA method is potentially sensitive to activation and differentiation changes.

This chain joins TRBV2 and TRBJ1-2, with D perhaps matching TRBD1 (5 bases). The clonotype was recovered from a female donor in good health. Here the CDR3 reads CASRIAETELYGYTF. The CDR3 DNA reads TGTGCCAGCAGGATTGCGGAGACAGAGCTCTATGGCTACACCTTC.